Below, 4 T cell receptor beta chains from the same sample are listed, as sequenced in a study of T-cell reconstitution after alpha-beta-depleted transplantation in children. Unique molecular identifiers were incorporated during preparation of the TCRbeta library. TCRdb reprocessed the PCR reads with MiXCR, giving one entry per CDR3 protein. The profile shows some 600,000 distinct CDR3 sequences, approximately 12% of them singletons. The sequenced sample was PBMCs, mostly from graft donor cells, obtained 360 days after TCRalphabeta/CD19-depleted stem cell transplant. Receptors were obtained from a male patient between 5 and 17 years old who had a stem cell transplant for acute myeloid leukemia, so the T cells may come from the graft donor.

This clonotype was found a few times. The rearrangement uses TRBV27 and TRBJ1-5, with D possibly matching TRBD1 (5 bases). Germline V CDR1 and CDR2: MNHEY, SMNVEV (reference sequence). This CDR3 comprises 16 residues. V was pared by 6 bases and J by 1 base, with 16 bases between. The CDR3 nucleotides read TGTGCCAGCAGGTTGGGAGGGGACCCAAGCAATCAGCCCCAGCATTTT. Amino acid sequence: CASRLGGDPSNQPQHF.

Only a few counts were recorded for this clonotype. The chain combines TRBV6-1 with TRBJ1-1; 9 bases match TRBD1. V lost 2 bases, J lost 5 bases, and 6 bases stayed unmatched. CDR3 size: 15 residues. CDR1 is MNHNS and CDR2 is SASEGT in the germline V gene. This chain's CDR3 is CASSEFDRGLTEAFF. CDR3 bases: TGTGCCAGCAGTGAATTTGACAGGGGGTTAACTGAAGCTTTCTTT.

V and J are TRBV14 and TRBJ2-5; 13 bases match TRBD2. V trimming: 4 bases; J trimming: 6 bases; junction bases outside the gene matches: 17. Germline CDR1 and CDR2: SGHDN and FVKESK. There are 19 residues in the CDR3. CDR3 region: CASSPSRTSGSGVTKTQYF. The CDR3 nucleotides are TGTGCCAGCAGCCCATCTAGGACTAGCGGGAGCGGAGTAACAAAGACCCAGTACTTC.

This clonotype was picked up many times. This chain connects TRBV29-1 to TRBJ2-5; D uncertain. V lost 5 bases and J lost 4, with 17 bases in between. The length of the CDR3 is 14 residues. The germline gives CDR1 SQVTM, CDR2 ANQGSEA. The CDR3 nucleotides are TGCAGCGTTTCCCGTTTGGTCCTAACAGAGACCCAGTACTTC. Protein product: CSVSRLVLTETQYF.